Each of the 6 T cell receptor beta chains below was sequenced from the same sample in a study of T-cell memory formation after mild COVID-19. TCRdb itself ran the 5' RACE reads through MiXCR, one entry per CDR3 protein. The table includes approximately 300,000 distinct CDR3 sequences, approximately 15% detected once. The material sequenced was PBMCs or a T cell subset sorted from them (not recorded which). These receptors were collected from a man between 18 and 35 years old who had mild COVID-19 (a few samples of this study predate the infection). Cell type and time point are not known.

This clonotype showed up just a few times. The V and J genes are TRBV7-8 and TRBJ2-3; D is undetermined. Germline CDR1 SGHVS, CDR2 FQNEAQ. With 1 base removed from V and 6 bases from J, the gap between germline ends came to 14 bases. There are 15 residues in the CDR3. CDR3 protein: CASSLVGGRLDTQYF. The CDR3 DNA sequence: TGTGCCAGCAGCTTAGTCGGCGGACGATTGGATACGCAGTATTTT.

This clonotype occurred many times. The rearrangement uses TRBV20-1 and TRBJ2-3; 8 bases line up with TRBD2. Germline CDR1 and CDR2: DFQATT and SNEGSKA (reference sequence). The CDR3 totals 13 residues. The V segment lost 3 bases and the J segment 1 base; nucleotides outside the gene matches: 0. The CDR3 loop is CSASSGGTDTQYF. The CDR3 DNA reads TGCAGTGCTAGTAGCGGGGGCACAGATACGCAGTATTTT.

This clonotype has just a few counts. The chain employs TRBV6-2 or TRBV6-3 and TRBJ1-5; D gene uncertain. V dropped 6 bases and J dropped 2 bases, with 14 bases sitting between them. The CDR3 runs 15 residues. CDR1 is MNHEY and CDR2 is SVGEGT in the germline V gene. CDR3 DNA sequence: TGTGCCAGCAGCCCCGCGACAATGGGCAATCAGCCCCAGCATTTT. The encoded protein is CASSPATMGNQPQHF.

The chain combines TRBV12-3 or TRBV12-4 with TRBJ2-7, with 16 positions matching TRBD2. There are 16 residues in the CDR3. The V segment lost 6 bases and the J segment 3 bases; nucleotides outside the gene matches: 5. The CDR3 coding sequence is TGTGCCAGCAGCTCGGGACTAGCGGGGGGGAACTACGAGCAGTACTTC. Its protein is CASSSGLAGGNYEQYF.

The V gene is TRBV4-2, the J gene TRBJ2-3; the D gene is possibly TRBD2 (6 bases). Looked up from germline, CDR1 is LGHNA and CDR2 is YNFKEQ. The CDR3 runs 16 residues. Trimming took off 5 bases at V and 5 bases at J, with 20 bases between the two ends. The CDR3 reads CASSWGLVIREDTQYF. DNA of the CDR3: TGTGCCAGCAGCTGGGGACTTGTCATCCGGGAAGATACGCAGTATTTT.

The rearrangement joins TRBV7-6 to TRBJ1-5, with D possibly TRBD1 on 5 matching bases. V was pared by 0 bases and J by 7 bases, with 10 bases between. The CDR3 sequence is 14 residues long. In germline, CDR1 is SGHVS, CDR2 FNYEAQ. The CDR3 DNA follows: TGTGCCAGCAGCTTAGCAGGGACCGGGCAGCCCCAGCATTTT. It is translated as CASSLAGTGQPQHF. Full variable domain (missing parts from reference TRBV7-6 and TRBJ1-5): GAGVSQSPRYKVTKRGQDVALRCDPISGHVSLYWYRQALGQGPEFLTYFNYEAQQDKSGLPNDRFSAERPEGSISTLTIQRTEQRDSAMYRCASSLAGTGQPQHFGDGTRLSIL.